The 8 T cell receptor beta chains reported below all come from one sample, sequenced in a study of blood T cell repertoires in COVID-19. Repertoires were generated with immunoSEQ multiplex PCR, while TCRdb's copy carries only in-frame clones and drops some. The table lists a few hundred thousand clones, over 75% of them singletons, with 2.5% to 3.5% in the top ten. The sequencing sample was made of PBMCs or T cells enriched from blood (not recorded which). All receptors derive from a woman in her forties who had been exposed to COVID-19.

Remarks on this clone: The sample contains more than one DNA sequence encoding this CDR3. The chain carries TRBV7-9 and TRBJ1-3; 7 bases line up with TRBD1. Germline CDR1 and CDR2: SEHNR and FQNEAQ (reference sequence). After removal of 5 bases from V and 2 bases from J, the junction contained 3 bases not matched to a gene. There are 14 residues in the CDR3. The CDR3 coding sequence is TGTGCCAGCAGCCCAGGGACAGCTGGAAACACCATATATTTT. This codes for CASSPGTAGNTIYF.

The chain carries TRBV18 and TRBJ1-4, with a tentative D call TRBD1 (6 bases). V was trimmed by 0 bases and J by 7 bases, leaving 12 bases between them. CDR3 length equals 15 residues. CDR1 is KGHSH, CDR2 LQKENI, per germline. CDR3 bases: TGTGCCAGCTCACCACCGGGACAACGATCTGAAAAACTGTTTTTT. It encodes CASSPPGQRSEKLFF.

The rearrangement uses TRBV27 and TRBJ1-6; D is ambiguous. The germline CDR1 and CDR2 sequences are MNHEY and SMNVEV (reference sequence). There are 16 residues in the CDR3. The germline V and J ends were trimmed by 2 bases and 7 bases, with 15 bases remaining between them. CDR3 residues: CASSLQYRLENSPLHF. CDR3 sequence (DNA): TGTGCCAGCAGTTTACAATATAGGTTGGAGAATTCACCCCTCCACTTT.

The rearrangement links TRBV9 to TRBJ1-3, with D maybe TRBD1 (5 bases). In germline, CDR1 is SGDLS, CDR2 YYNGEE. The CDR3 spans 17 residues. Trimming left V 0 bases short and J 4 bases short, with 17 bases between. The CDR3 DNA follows: TGTGCCAGCAGCGTAGTCGGGGGGGTCTCGCACGGAAACACCATATATTTT. Translated: CASSVVGGVSHGNTIYF.

The chain combines TRBV4-1 with TRBJ2-1; 9 bases are a match to TRBD1. CDR3 size: 15 residues. The V segment lost 5 bases and the J segment 4 bases; nucleotides outside the gene matches: 6. The germline V gene has CDR1 MGHRA and CDR2 YSYEKL. CDR3 protein: CASSARDREYNEQFF. The CDR3, as DNA: TGCGCCAGCAGCGCCCGGGACAGGGAATACAATGAGCAGTTCTTC.

In nucleotides, the CDR3 is TGTGCCAGCAGCCAAGTTGTTAGCGGGGAGTGGAACACCGGGGAGCTGTTTTTT. It yields the protein CASSQVVSGEWNTGELFF. The chain is built from TRBV3-1 (or the pseudogene TRBV3-2) and TRBJ2-2, with TRBD2 matching over 8 bases. This CDR3 comprises 18 residues. Germline CDR1 and CDR2: LGHDT and YNNKEL (reference sequence). J gave up 1 base and V 1 base, and 8 bases lay outside the gene matches.

The rearrangement joins TRBV25-1 to TRBJ1-1; 7 bases match TRBD1. With V trimmed by 9 bases and J by 7 bases, 17 bases remained unmatched. The CDR3 contains 15 residues. Germline lookup yields CDR1 MGHDK and CDR2 SYGVNS. The CDR3 is CASLRGETGNDEAFF. The CDR3 DNA is TGTGCCAGTCTCAGGGGGGAGACAGGGAATGATGAAGCTTTCTTT.

In this sample, this clone turned up a few times. This chain joins TRBV7-2 and TRBJ1-4; 9 nucleotides line up with TRBD1. CDR1 and CDR2 from the germline V gene are SGHTA and FQGNSA. Losses at the gene ends were 5 bases for V and 3 bases for J; bases not matched to a gene: 7. This CDR3 is 16 amino acids long. CDR3 nucleotides: TGTGCCAGCAGCAGGGAGGGACAGGGTGCTAATGAAAAACTGTTTTTT. Its protein is CASSREGQGANEKLFF.